This T cell receptor beta chain was sequenced during a study of T cell repertoires in cytomegalovirus infection. Study-wide background: Public TCR beta signatures marked donors with CMV infection and the matching HLA. Study conclusions and caveats: HLA-C-restricted CMV-specific TCR beta clonotypes were dominant in the ex vivo response.

CDR1 is MNHNY, CDR2 SVGAGI, per germline (reference sequence). The ends lost 2 bases at V and 0 bases at J; junction bases unmatched: 3. The CDR3 sequence is 15 residues long. This clonotype was observed a handful of times. Its cognate antigen is unknown. Each CDR3 protein gets one entry after TCRdb re-called the reads with MiXCR. The sample has around 360,000 distinct CDR3 sequences, about a third seen once. The chain uses TRBV6-6 and TRBJ2-7, with 8 nucleotides matching TRBD1. The starting material was cultured PBMCs, obtained from culture after CMV antigen stimulation. This TCR derives from a human donor in good health (CMV status not recorded). Some clones in this sample may be carry-over from other donors' samples. Here the CDR3 reads CASSYRDRISYEQYF. The DNA of the CDR3 is TGTGCCAGCAGTTACAGGGACAGGATCTCCTACGAGCAGTACTTC.